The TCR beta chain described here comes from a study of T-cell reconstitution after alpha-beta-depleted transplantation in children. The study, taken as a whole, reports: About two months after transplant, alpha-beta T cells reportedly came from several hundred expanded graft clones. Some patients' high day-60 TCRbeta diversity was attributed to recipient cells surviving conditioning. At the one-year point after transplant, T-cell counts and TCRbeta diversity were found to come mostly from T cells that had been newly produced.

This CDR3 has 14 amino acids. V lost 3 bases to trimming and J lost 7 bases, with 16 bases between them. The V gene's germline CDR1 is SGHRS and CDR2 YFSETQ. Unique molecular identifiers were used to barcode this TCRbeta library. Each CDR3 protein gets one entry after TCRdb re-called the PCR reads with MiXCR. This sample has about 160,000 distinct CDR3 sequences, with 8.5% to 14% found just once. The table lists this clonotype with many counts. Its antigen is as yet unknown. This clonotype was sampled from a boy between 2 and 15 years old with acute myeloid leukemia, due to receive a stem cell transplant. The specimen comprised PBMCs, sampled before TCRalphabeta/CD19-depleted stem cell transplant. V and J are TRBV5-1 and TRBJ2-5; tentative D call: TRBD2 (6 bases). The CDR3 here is CASSSAAPEGTQYF. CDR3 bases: TGCGCCAGCAGCTCGGCGGCTCCGGAGGGGACCCAGTACTTC.